Sequencing of this T cell receptor (beta chain) was carried out in a study of post-analysis software for immune sequencing data. General study results and limits: TRBV segments more frequent in patients than in controls numbered five and included TRBV5-6, TRBV5-1 and TRBV20-1. Compared with controls, patients showed significantly lower normalized Chao1 diversity. Samples from one preparation batch, clustered by F measure, grouped strongly together.

This clonotype was detected a few times. Its antigen is as yet unknown. cDNA libraries of TCR beta carried unique molecular identifiers. Between about 1 and 10 million T cells gave rise to around 500,000 cDNA molecules. MiXCR, run by TCRdb on the PCR reads, gives a single entry per CDR3 protein. The sample has around 260,000 distinct CDR3 sequences; 30% to 45% are singletons. There are 17 residues in the CDR3. Per the germline V gene, CDR1 is SGHDT and CDR2 is YYEEEE. Trimming took 2 bases from V and 6 from J; bases not matched to a gene: 11. The chain carries TRBV5-6 and TRBJ2-2; the match to TRBD2 covers 9 bases. The clonotype originates from a girl aged 5 to 17 with multiple sclerosis. Sequences were obtained from blood. The DNA of the CDR3 is TGTGCCAGCAGCTTTCGGACCGGCGGGAGGGCCCCCGGGGAGCTGTTTTTT. Residues: CASSFRTGGRAPGELFF.